This paragraph covers one T cell receptor beta chain sequence. What it binds is not known. Other nucleotide sequences in the sample specify the same CDR3. Germline CDR1 is ENHRY and CDR2 is SYGVKD. V gave up 5 bases and J gave up 5 bases; unmatched junction bases: 4. The CDR3 length is 13 residues. The record originates from a study of shared clonotypes between healthy human individuals. Study-level information: Used for every donor were three CD4 naive, three CD4 memory, two CD8 naive and one CD8 memory plate. Study results and limitations: All-four-donor shared clonotypes had higher generation probabilities than non-shared clonotypes did.

Genomic DNA belonging to each subset was distributed in equal measure over several immunoSEQ plates. Clones were sequenced by immunoSEQ multiplex PCR, and TCRdb holds only the in-frame ones, with some missing. The sample records roughly 2.5 million clones, approximately 90% being singletons. This chain uses TRBV10-3 with TRBJ2-5, with TRBD1 identical over 8 bases. The clonotype comes from a young man in good health. Source material: naive CD4+ T cells sorted from blood. Subset meaning: CD45RA+ positively selected. This CDR3 reads CAISSGGAETQYF. CDR3 DNA: TGTGCCATCAGTTCAGGGGGCGCCGAGACCCAGTACTTC.